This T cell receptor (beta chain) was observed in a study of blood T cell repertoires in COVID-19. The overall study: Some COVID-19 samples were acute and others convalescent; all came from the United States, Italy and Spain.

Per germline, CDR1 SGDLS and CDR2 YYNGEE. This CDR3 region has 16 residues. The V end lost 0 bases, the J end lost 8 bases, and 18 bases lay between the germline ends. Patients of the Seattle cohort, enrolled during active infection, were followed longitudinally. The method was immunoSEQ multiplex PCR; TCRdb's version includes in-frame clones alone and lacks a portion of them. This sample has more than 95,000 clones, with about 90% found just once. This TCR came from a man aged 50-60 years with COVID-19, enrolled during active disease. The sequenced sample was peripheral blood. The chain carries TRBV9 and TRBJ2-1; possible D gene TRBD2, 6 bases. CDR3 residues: CASSVEGTGGVDEQFF. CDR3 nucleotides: TGTGCCAGCAGCGTAGAAGGGACTGGAGGGGTCGATGAGCAGTTCTTC.